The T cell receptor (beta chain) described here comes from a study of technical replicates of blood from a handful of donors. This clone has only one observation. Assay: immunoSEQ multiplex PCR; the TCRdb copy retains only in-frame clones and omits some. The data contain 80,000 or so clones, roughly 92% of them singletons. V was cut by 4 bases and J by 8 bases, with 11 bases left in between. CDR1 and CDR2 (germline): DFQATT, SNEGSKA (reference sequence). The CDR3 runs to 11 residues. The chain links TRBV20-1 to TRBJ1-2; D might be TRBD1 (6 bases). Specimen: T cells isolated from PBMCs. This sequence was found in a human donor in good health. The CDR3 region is CSATGEGGYTF. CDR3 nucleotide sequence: TGCAGTGCTACAGGGGAAGGGGGCTACACCTTC.